This T cell receptor (beta chain) originates from a study of cytomegalovirus exposure and HLA in healthy donors. This CDR3 has 15 residues. The germline V and J ends were trimmed by 0 bases and 1 base, with 9 bases remaining between them. CDR1 and CDR2 (germline): SGDLS, YYNGEE. Regarding the study as a whole: Highly shared sequence variants in one cluster were likely a sequencing artifact. A later analysis found that most CMV-associated TCR beta chains appeared HLA-restricted.

Comments on this clone: Antigen unknown.

A multiplex PCR was run with 60 Vbeta primers and 13 Jbeta primers. Per the study methods: It was a later analysis that counted approximately 81 million unique TCR beta chains, of which some 12 million were shared. Libraries were prepared by immunoSEQ multiplex PCR; TCRdb keeps only in-frame clonotypes and omits some of them. V, J and clone size are those of that table, while D and trimming were read from the DNA. The sample consists of some 130,000 clones, about 79% of them appearing once. The source is a man younger than 35 in good health and CMV-seronegative. The rearrangement links TRBV9 to TRBJ2-3; a possible D gene is TRBD1 (6 bases). The sample taken for sequencing was PBMCs. CDR3 in amino acids: CASSVVGAGTDTQYF. In DNA, the CDR3 is TGTGCCAGCAGCGTAGTGGGGGCCGGCACAGATACGCAGTATTTT.